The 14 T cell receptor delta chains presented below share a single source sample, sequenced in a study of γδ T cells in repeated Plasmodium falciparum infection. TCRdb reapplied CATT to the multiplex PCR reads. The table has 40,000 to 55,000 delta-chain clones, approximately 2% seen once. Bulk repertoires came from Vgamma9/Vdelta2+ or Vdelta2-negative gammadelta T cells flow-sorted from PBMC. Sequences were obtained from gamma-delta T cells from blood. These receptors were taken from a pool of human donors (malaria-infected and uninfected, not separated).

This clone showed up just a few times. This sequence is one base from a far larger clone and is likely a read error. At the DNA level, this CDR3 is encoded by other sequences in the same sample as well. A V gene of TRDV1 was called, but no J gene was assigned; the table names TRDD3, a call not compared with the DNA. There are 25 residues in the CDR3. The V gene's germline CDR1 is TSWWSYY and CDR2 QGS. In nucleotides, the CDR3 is TGTGCTCTTGGGGAACTTCGCCGGTTTCCTGCAAAGGTGGGGGGGATTGGGGAGAACACCGATAAGCTCATCTTT. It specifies CALGELRRFPAKVGGIGENTDKLIF.

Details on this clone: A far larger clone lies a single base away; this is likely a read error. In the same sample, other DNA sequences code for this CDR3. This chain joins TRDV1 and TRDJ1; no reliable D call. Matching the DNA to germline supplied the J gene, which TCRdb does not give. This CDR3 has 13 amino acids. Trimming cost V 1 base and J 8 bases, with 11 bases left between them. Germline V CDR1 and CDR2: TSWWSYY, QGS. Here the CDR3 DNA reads TGTGCTCTTGGGGAACCCATGTCTGACAAACTCATCTTT. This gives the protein CALGEPMSDKLIF.

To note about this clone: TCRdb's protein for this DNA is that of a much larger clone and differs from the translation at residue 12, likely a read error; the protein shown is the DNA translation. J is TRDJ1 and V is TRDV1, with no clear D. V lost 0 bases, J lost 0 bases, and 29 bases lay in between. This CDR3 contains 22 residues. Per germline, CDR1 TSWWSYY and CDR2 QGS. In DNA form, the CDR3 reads TGTGCTCTTGGGGAACTAGTTGCCGCTATTCTGAGGGCTCCGAACCACACCGATAAACTCATCTTT. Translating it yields CALGELVAAILRAPNHTDKLIF.

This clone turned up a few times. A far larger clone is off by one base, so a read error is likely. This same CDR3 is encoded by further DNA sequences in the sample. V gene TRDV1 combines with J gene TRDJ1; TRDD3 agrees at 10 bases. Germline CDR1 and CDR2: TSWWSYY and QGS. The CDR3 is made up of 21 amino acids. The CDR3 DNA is TGCGCTCTTGGGGAACTAGTCCCCTACTGGGGGATCCCGGTTGGCGCCGATAAACTCATCTTT. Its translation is CALGELVPYWGIPVGADKLIF.

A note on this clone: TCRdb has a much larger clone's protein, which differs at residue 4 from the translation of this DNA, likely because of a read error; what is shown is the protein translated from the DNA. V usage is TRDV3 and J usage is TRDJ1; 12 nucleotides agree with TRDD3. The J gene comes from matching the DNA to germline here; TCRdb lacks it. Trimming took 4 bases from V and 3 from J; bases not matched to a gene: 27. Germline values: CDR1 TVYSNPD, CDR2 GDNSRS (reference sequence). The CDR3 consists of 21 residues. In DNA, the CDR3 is TGTGCCTCCGCACGGAGGTCTACTGGGGGATACTATAAACTATCGGCCGATAAACTCATCTTT. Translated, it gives CASARRSTGGYYKLSADKLIF.

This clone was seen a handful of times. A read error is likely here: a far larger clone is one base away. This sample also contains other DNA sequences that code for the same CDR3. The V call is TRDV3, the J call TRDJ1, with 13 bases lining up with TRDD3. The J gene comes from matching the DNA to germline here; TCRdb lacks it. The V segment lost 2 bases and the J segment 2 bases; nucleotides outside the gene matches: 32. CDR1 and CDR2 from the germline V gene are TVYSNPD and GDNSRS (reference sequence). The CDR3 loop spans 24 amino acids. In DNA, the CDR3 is TGTGCCTTTGTCATCGCTCCGAAACTATCTACTGGGGGATACGGGCCTCTCTATACCGATAAACTCATCTTT. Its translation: CAFVIAPKLSTGGYGPLYTDKLIF.

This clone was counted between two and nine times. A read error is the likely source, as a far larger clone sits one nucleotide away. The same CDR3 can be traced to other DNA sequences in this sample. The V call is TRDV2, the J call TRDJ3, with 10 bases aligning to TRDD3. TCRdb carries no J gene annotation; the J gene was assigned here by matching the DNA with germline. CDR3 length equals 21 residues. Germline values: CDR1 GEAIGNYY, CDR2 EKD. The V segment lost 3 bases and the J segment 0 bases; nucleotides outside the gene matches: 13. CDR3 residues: CACDRNPNWGIGSWDTRQMFF. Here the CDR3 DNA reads TGTGCCTGTGACCGGAATCCTAACTGGGGGATCGGCTCCTGGGACACCCGACAGATGTTTTTC.

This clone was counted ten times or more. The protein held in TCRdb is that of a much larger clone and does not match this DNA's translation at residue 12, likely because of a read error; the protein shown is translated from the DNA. The DNA for the CDR3 is TGTGCCTGTGACCCGGTACTGGGGGATACAAGAGGGACCGATAAACTCATCTTT. It is translated as CACDPVLGDTRGTDKLIF. This sequence joins TRDV2 and TRDJ1, with 12 positions matching TRDD3. In germline, CDR1 is GEAIGNYY, CDR2 EKD. This CDR3 region has 18 residues. Trimming at V came to 3 bases and at J to 2 bases, leaving 12 bases not matched to a gene.

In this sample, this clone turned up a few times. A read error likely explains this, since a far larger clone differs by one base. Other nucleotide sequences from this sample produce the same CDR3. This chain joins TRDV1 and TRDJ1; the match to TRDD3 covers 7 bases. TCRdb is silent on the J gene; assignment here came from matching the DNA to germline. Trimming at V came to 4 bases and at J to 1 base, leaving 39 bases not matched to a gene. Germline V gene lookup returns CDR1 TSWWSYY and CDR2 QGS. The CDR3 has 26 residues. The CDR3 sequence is CALGAPRLLFYITGGYELSSTDKLIF. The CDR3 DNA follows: TGTGCTCTTGGGGCGCCTCGCCTTCTTTTCTATATTACTGGAGGATACGAGTTAAGTAGCACCGATAAACTCATCTTT.

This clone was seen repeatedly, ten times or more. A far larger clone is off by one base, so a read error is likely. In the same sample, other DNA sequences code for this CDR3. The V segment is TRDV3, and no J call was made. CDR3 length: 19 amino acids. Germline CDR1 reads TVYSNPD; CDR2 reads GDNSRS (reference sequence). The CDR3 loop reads CASTITPSPRRRLARPLIF. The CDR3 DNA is TGTGCCTCCACAATCACTCCTTCACCTCGACGACGTCTGGCCAGACCCCTGATCTTC.

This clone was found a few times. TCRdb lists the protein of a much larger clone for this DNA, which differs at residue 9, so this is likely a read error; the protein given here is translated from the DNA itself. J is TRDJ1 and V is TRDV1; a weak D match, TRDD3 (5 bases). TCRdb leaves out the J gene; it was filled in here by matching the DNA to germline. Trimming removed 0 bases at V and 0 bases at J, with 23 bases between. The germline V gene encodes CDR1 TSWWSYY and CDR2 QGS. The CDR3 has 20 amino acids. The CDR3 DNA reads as TGTGCTCTTGGGGAACTTCAGGTCCCGGGATGCCCCTATTACACCGATAAACTCATCTTT. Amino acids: CALGELQVPGCPYYTDKLIF.

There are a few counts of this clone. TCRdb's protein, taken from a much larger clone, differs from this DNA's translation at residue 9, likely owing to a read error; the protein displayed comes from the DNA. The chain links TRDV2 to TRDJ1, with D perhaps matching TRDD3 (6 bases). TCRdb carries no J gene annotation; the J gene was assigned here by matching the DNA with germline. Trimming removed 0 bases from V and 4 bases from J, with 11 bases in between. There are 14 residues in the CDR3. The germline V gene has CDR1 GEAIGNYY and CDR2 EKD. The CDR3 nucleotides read TGTGCCTGTGACACCGTGGGGATCAGCGATAAACTCATCTTT. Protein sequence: CACDTVGISDKLIF.

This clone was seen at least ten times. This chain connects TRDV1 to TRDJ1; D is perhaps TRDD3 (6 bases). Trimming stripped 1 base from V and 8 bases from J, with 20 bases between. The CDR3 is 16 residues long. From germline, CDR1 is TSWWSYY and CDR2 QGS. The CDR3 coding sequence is TGTGCTCTTGGGGAACACAGGTGGCGGGGATCAGGGAAACTCATCTTT. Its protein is CALGEHRWRGSGKLIF.

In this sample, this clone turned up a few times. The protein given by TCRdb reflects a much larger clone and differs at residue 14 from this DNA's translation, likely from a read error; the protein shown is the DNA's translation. In DNA, the CDR3 is TGTGCTCTTGGGACGAGGGGTCCCAGGCGGTGGGGGCCGCACACCGATAAACTCATCTTT. Protein product: CALGTRGPRRWGPHTDKLIF. The chain couples TRDV1 to TRDJ1, with TRDD3 as a possible D gene (6 bases). The J gene, absent from TCRdb, was called here by matching the DNA to germline. V dropped 5 bases and J dropped 0 bases, with 28 bases sitting between them. Germline V gives CDR1 TSWWSYY, CDR2 QGS. The CDR3 contains 20 residues.